Listed below are T cell receptor beta chains from one sample, sequenced in a study of blood T cell repertoires in COVID-19. Method: immunoSEQ multiplex PCR; TCRdb's copy keeps in-frame clones and lacks some. The sample yields about 210,000 clones, 80% seen once. The sequencing input was peripheral blood. The receptors here all came from a woman in her 70s with acute or convalescent COVID-19. Both conserved end residues are part of each CDR3. A D gene is named only where the DNA matches it firmly. For some rows the clone size is stated as once, few or many, or as a class when expanded; others skip it.

clone_size d_call j_call v_call cdr3_aa cdr3_nt
NA NA TRBJ1-1 TRBV4-1 CASSLRDSPNTEAFF TGCGCCAGCAGCCTCAGGGACTCCCCGAACACTGAAGCTTTCTTT
few NA TRBJ1-1 TRBV7-9 CASHPDRANTEAFF TGTGCCAGCCATCCGGACAGAGCGAACACTGAAGCTTTCTTT
many TRBD1 TRBJ2-7 TRBV3-1/TRBV3-2 CASSQEMGQTRWQYF TGTGCCAGCAGCCAAGAGATGGGACAGACGAGGTGGCAGTACTTC
NA NA TRBJ2-7 TRBV25-1 CASSRSYEQYF TGTGCCAGCAGTCGGTCCTACGAGCAGTACTTC
NA NA TRBJ2-2 TRBV5-1 CASKAGAANTGELFF TGCGCCAGCAAAGCAGGGGCCGCGAACACCGGGGAGCTGTTTTTT
NA NA TRBJ1-2 TRBV4-1 CASSQVFRGNYGYTF TGCGCCAGCAGCCAAGTCTTCCGAGGTAACTATGGCTACACCTTC
few TRBD1 TRBJ2-7 TRBV5-1 CASSLGTGAGEQYF TGCGCCAGCAGCTTGGGGACAGGGGCGGGCGAGCAGTACTTC
NA TRBD2 TRBJ2-1 TRBV7-2 CASSQSGDEQFF TGTGCCAGCAGCCAGAGCGGGGATGAGCAGTTCTTC
once TRBD1 TRBJ2-7 TRBV4-1 CASSLGTDGEQYF TGCGCCAGCAGCCTGGGGACAGATGGCGAGCAGTACTTC
few TRBD1 TRBJ2-1 TRBV2 CASSVEDRVFHYNEQFF TGTGCCAGCAGTGTCGAGGACAGGGTGTTCCACTACAATGAGCAGTTCTTC
NA NA TRBJ2-7 TRBV30 CAWSPTGSSRRSYEQYF TGTGCCTGGAGTCCAACCGGGAGTTCGAGAAGGTCCTACGAGCAGTACTTC
NA TRBD2 TRBJ2-5 TRBV5-4 CASSLSHGGGPKTQYF TGTGCCAGCAGCTTGTCCCACGGGGGGGGGCCTAAGACCCAGTACTTC
NA TRBD2 TRBJ2-5 TRBV18 CASSPTSGQETQYF TGTGCCAGCTCGCCGACTAGCGGGCAAGAGACCCAGTACTTC
NA TRBD2 TRBJ2-1 TRBV5-1 CASSLMTSGGNEQFF TGCGCCAGCAGCCTGATGACTAGCGGGGGGAATGAGCAGTTCTTC
once TRBD1 TRBJ2-6 TRBV4-1 CASSQEGTGTSGANVLTF TGCGCCAGCAGCCAAGAAGGGACAGGGACCTCTGGGGCCAACGTCCTGACTTTC
NA TRBD2 TRBJ2-3 TRBV18 CASSPLRSGGDTQYF TGTGCCAGCTCACCATTACGGAGCGGGGGCGATACGCAGTATTTT
NA NA TRBJ2-4 TRBV27 CASSPRSSPLAKNIQYF TGTGCCAGCAGTCCCCGGTCCTCACCTCTAGCCAAAAACATTCAGTACTTC
NA TRBD1 TRBJ1-5 TRBV28 CASYGTDRSNQPQHF TGTGCCAGTTACGGGACAGACCGTAGCAATCAGCCCCAGCATTTT
few NA TRBJ1-2 TRBV2 CASSEVLTRLYGYTF TGTGCCAGCAGTGAGGTATTGACTCGCCTATATGGCTACACCTTC
NA TRBD1 TRBJ1-6 TRBV15 CATSRANTGQGSSPLHF TGTGCCACCAGCAGAGCCAACACCGGACAGGGAAGTTCACCCCTCCACTTT
NA NA TRBJ2-7 TRBV7-3 CASSLKQALTHEQYF TGTGCCAGCAGCTTAAAACAGGCTCTAACCCACGAGCAGTACTTC
NA TRBD2 TRBJ2-5 TRBV3-1/TRBV3-2 CASSPGLAGGRSGTQYF TGTGCCAGCAGCCCAGGACTAGCGGGGGGCCGGTCGGGGACCCAGTACTTC
NA TRBD1 TRBJ2-3 TRBV7-8 CASSLDGTGADTQYF TGTGCCAGCAGCTTAGATGGGACAGGGGCAGATACGCAGTATTTT
NA NA TRBJ2-5 TRBV6-2/TRBV6-3 CASSYGGKETQYF TGTGCCAGCAGTTACGGGGGCAAAGAGACCCAGTACTTC
NA NA TRBJ1-2 TRBV21-1 CASSPEWGLNYGYTF TGTGCCAGCAGCCCCGAGTGGGGCTTAAACTATGGCTACACCTTC
few NA TRBJ1-1 TRBV4-2 CASSQVGGMNTEAFF TGTGCCAGCAGCCAAGTAGGGGGTATGAACACTGAAGCTTTCTTT
NA NA TRBJ2-5 TRBV6-5 CASSYGSWRAQETQYF TGTGCCAGCAGTTATGGTTCGTGGAGGGCTCAGGAGACCCAGTACTTC
once NA TRBJ2-3 TRBV7-3 CASSLTGDSGTDTQYF TGTGCCAGCAGCTTAACGGGTGACTCAGGCACAGATACGCAGTATTTT
NA NA TRBJ2-7 TRBV7-9 CASSLTGNSYEQYF TGTGCCAGCAGCCTCACGGGGAACTCCTACGAGCAGTACTTC
few TRBD2 TRBJ2-3 TRBV20-1 CSASGVLAGGRDTQYF TGCAGTGCTAGTGGTGTCCTAGCGGGGGGGAGAGATACGCAGTATTTT
NA TRBD2 TRBJ2-1 TRBV5-1 CASSQAGGSYNEQFF TGCGCCAGCAGCCAGGCGGGGGGGTCCTACAATGAGCAGTTCTTC
NA TRBD2 TRBJ2-3 TRBV11-2 CASSLERRGAFWNTQYF TGTGCCAGCAGCTTAGAACGGCGGGGGGCGTTTTGGAATACGCAGTATTTT
NA NA TRBJ1-5 TRBV2 CASQPDSNQPQHF TGTGCCAGCCAACCTGACAGTAATCAGCCCCAGCATTTT
NA NA TRBJ1-2 TRBV4-3 CASSQDLKEGSGYTF TGCGCCAGCAGCCAAGATCTAAAGGAGGGATCCGGCTACACCTTC
NA TRBD1 TRBJ1-4 TRBV4-3 CASSRSGQGKGEKLFF TGCGCCAGCAGCCGGTCCGGACAGGGCAAAGGTGAAAAACTGTTTTTT
NA NA TRBJ2-7 TRBV18 CASSPPSVRGGDEQYF TGTGCCAGCTCACCACCCTCAGTCAGGGGAGGGGACGAGCAGTACTTC
NA TRBD1 TRBJ2-2 TRBV2 CASSEGPTGFTGELFF TGTGCCAGCAGTGAAGGTCCGACAGGGTTCACCGGGGAGCTGTTTTTT
NA NA TRBJ1-2 TRBV12-3/TRBV12-4 CASSPGAGYGYTF TGTGCCAGCAGTCCAGGGGCCGGCTATGGCTACACCTTC
once TRBD2 TRBJ2-2 TRBV14 CASSQEASGGAVGELFF TGTGCCAGCAGCCAAGAGGCTAGCGGGGGGGCCGTCGGGGAGCTGTTTTTT
NA TRBD1 TRBJ1-5 TRBV15 CATSLGLQGLNQPQHF TGTGCCACCAGCCTAGGGTTACAGGGGCTCAATCAGCCCCAGCATTTT
NA TRBD1 TRBJ1-1 TRBV27 CASSAGDRAEAFF TGTGCCAGCAGTGCTGGGGACAGAGCCGAAGCTTTCTTT
once TRBD1 TRBJ2-2 TRBV18 CASSRGTGNGGELFF TGTGCCAGCTCACGGGGGACAGGGAACGGCGGGGAGCTGTTTTTT
many TRBD2 TRBJ2-1 TRBV3-1/TRBV3-2 CASSQDRSGGPNEQFF TGTGCCAGCAGCCAAGATCGAAGCGGGGGTCCTAATGAGCAGTTCTTC
NA NA TRBJ2-1 TRBV7-8 CASSLMGGYNEQFF TGTGCCAGCAGCTTAATGGGGGGTTACAATGAGCAGTTCTTC
NA NA TRBJ1-4 TRBV7-3 CASRAMSGSSPEKLFF TGTGCCAGCAGGGCTATGTCCGGGTCCTCCCCAGAAAAACTGTTTTTT
NA TRBD2 TRBJ2-1 TRBV14 CASSQLGSGGYEQFF TGTGCCAGCAGCCAATTGGGTAGCGGGGGCTATGAGCAGTTCTTC
NA NA TRBJ2-2 TRBV19 CASSIGATNTGELFF TGTGCCAGTAGTATCGGAGCAACCAACACCGGGGAGCTGTTTTTT
NA TRBD2 TRBJ2-5 TRBV7-2 CASSPRASGGGGETQYF TGTGCCAGCAGCCCCCGTGCTAGCGGGGGGGGCGGAGAGACCCAGTACTTC
NA TRBD1 TRBJ2-2 TRBV5-1 CASSNGQVRTGELFF TGCGCCAGCAGCAATGGACAGGTCCGCACCGGGGAGCTGTTTTTT
NA TRBD1 TRBJ1-5 TRBV6-6 CASSPGQGVSNQPQHF TGTGCCAGCAGTCCGGGACAGGGTGTGAGCAATCAGCCCCAGCATTTT